These 2 T cell receptor beta chains were all obtained from the same sample, sequenced in a study of T cells after yellow fever vaccination. TCRdb re-derived calls from the 5' RACE reads in MiXCR, one entry per CDR3 protein. The sample records approximately 30,000 distinct CDR3 sequences, 4% to 4.5% being singletons. Sequenced material: CD8+ T cells sorted from PBMCs, taken 5 days after the yellow fever booster vaccination. The receptors shown here come from a man aged 30-40 years who received the YFV17D yellow fever vaccine.

In its sample, this clonotype was seen many times. The V gene is TRBV28, the J gene TRBJ1-6, with 11 bases matching TRBD1. V shed 6 bases and J 9 bases; nucleotides not matched to a gene: 7. The CDR3 consists of 15 residues. Per the germline V gene, CDR1 is MDHEN and CDR2 is SYDVKM. CDR3 sequence: CASSFGTGGSSPLHF. The CDR3 DNA follows: TGTGCCAGCAGCTTCGGGACAGGGGGAAGTTCACCCCTCCACTTT.

This clonotype has just a few counts. Sequence at one end of the junction differs from germline and may be a read error. V and J are TRBV6-7 and TRBJ2-7, with 8 bases fitting TRBD2. TRBV6-7 falls under the ORF class, with uncertain function. This CDR3 has 19 amino acids. The CDR3 sequence is CASCYSLGTSPSYNYEQYF. CDR3 DNA: TGTGCCAGCTGTTACTCCCTCGGGACTAGTCCCTCATACAACTACGAGCAGTACTTC.